This T cell receptor (beta chain) appears in the sequencing data of a study of shared clonotypes between healthy human individuals. In the sorted-subset replicate PCRs, 200 ng DNA, 25,000 to 35,000 T cell genomes, was used. The protocol was immunoSEQ multiplex PCR, while the TCRdb copy is restricted to in-frame clones and leaves out a portion. This sample has fewer than 3 million clones; around 93% occur once, and the top ten carry about 0.36%. Per the germline V gene, CDR1 is SNHLY and CDR2 is FYNNEI. Trimming stripped 8 bases from V and 2 bases from J, with 16 bases between. This CDR3 contains 14 residues. This clone has only one observation. As yet, its antigen is unknown. Study-wide points: Generally, naive subsets (rather than memory subsets) showed larger estimated richness.

This clonotype originated in a man aged 18 to 30 in good health. Some clones in this sample may be carry-over from other donors' samples. The chain recombines TRBV2 with TRBJ2-7; tentatively, D is TRBD1 (5 bases). Sequenced input: naive CD4+ T cells from PBMCs. Stated subset: CD45RA+ positively selected. The CDR3 bases are TGTGCCAGCTCCTTGGGGCCAAGAGCCTACGAGCAGTACTTC. Translation gives CASSLGPRAYEQYF.